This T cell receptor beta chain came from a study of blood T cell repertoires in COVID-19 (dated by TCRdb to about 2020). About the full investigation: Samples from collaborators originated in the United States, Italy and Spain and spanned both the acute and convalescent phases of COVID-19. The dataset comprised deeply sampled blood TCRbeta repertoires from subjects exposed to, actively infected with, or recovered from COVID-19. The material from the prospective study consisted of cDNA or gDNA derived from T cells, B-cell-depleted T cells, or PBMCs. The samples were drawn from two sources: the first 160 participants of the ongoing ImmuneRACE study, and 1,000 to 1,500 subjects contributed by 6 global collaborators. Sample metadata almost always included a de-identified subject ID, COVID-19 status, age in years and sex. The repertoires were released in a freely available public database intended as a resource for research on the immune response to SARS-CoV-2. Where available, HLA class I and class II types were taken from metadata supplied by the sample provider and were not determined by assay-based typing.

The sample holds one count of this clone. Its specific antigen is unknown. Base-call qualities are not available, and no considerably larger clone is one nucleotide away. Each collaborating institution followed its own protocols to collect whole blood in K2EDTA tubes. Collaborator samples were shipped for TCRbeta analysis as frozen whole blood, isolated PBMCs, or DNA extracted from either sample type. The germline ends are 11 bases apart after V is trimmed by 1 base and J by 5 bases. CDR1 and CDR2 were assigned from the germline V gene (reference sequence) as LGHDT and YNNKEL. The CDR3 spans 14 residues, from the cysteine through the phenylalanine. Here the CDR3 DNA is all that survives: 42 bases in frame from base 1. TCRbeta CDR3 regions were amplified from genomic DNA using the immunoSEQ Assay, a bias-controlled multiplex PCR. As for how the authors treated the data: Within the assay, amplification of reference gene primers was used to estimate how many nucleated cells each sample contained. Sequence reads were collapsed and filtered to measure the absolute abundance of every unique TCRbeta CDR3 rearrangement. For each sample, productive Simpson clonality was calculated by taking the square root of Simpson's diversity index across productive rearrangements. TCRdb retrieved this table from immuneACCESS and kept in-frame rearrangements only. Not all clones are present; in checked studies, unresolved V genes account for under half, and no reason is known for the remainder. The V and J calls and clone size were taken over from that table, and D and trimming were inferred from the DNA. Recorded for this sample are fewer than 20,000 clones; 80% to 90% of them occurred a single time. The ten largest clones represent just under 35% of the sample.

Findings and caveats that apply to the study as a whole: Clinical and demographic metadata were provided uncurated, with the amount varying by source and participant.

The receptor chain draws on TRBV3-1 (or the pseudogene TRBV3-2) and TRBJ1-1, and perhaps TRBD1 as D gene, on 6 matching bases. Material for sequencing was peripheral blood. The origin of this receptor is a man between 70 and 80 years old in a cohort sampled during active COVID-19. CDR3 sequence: CASSQARQGTEAFF. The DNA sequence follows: TGTGCCAGCAGCCAAGCCCGCCAGGGGACTGAAGCTTTCTTT.